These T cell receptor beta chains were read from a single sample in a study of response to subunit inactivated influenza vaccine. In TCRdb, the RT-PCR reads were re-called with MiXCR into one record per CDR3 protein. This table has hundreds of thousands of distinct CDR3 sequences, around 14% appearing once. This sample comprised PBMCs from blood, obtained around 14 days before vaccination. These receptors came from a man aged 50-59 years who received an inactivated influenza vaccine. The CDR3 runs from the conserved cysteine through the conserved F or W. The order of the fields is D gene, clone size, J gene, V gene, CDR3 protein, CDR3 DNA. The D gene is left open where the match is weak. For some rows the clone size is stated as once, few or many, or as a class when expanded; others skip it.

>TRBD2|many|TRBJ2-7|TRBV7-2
CASSLVAGGGEQYF
TGTGCCAGCAGCTTAGTAGCGGGAGGAGGGGAGCAGTACTTC
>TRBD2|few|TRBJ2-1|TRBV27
CASSTYSGRRTFNEQFF
TGTGCCAGCAGTACCTACAGCGGGAGGCGCACCTTCAATGAGCAGTTCTTC
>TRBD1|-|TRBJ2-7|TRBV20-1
CSADPSQGADEQYF
TGCAGTGCTGACCCCTCCCAGGGGGCTGACGAGCAGTACTTC
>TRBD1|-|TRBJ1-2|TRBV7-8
CASSLAGQAPYGYTF
TGTGCCAGCAGCTTAGCGGGACAGGCGCCCTATGGCTACACCTTC
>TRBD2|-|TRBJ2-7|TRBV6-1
CASSDLGLAGVYEQYF
TGTGCCAGCAGTGACTTGGGACTAGCGGGAGTCTACGAGCAGTACTTC
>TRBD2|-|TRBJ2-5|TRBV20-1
CSAFGLAGIQETQYF
TGCAGTGCTTTCGGACTAGCGGGGATCCAAGAGACCCAGTACTTC
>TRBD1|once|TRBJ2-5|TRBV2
CASKTDRGLETQYF
TGTGCCAGCAAAACCGACAGGGGGCTGGAGACCCAGTACTTC
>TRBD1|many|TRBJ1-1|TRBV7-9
CASSLDRGSTEAFF
TGTGCCAGCAGCTTAGACAGGGGAAGCACTGAAGCTTTCTTT
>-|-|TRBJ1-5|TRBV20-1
CSARGGALRNQPQHF
TGCAGTGCTAGAGGAGGGGCGTTACGCAATCAGCCCCAGCATTTT
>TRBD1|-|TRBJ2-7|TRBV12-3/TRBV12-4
CASSLERGPTYEQYF
TGTGCCAGCAGTTTAGAAAGGGGGCCTACCTACGAGCAGTACTTC
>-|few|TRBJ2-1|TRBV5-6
CASSPGGTSIGEQFF
TGTGCCAGCAGCCCGGGCGGGACGTCAATCGGAGAGCAGTTCTTC
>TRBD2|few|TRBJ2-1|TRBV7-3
CASSLIASGSDEQFF
TGTGCCAGCAGCTTAATTGCTAGCGGGAGTGATGAGCAGTTCTTC
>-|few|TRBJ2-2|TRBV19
CASTGGSNTGELFF
TGTGCCAGTACTGGGGGGTCGAACACCGGGGAGCTGTTTTTT
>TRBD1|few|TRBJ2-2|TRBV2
CASTYRTGPGELFF
TGTGCCAGCACCTACCGGACAGGTCCCGGGGAGCTGTTTTTT
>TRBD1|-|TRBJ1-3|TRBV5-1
CASSMTGTGNTIYF
TGCGCCAGCAGCATGACAGGGACCGGAAACACCATATATTTT
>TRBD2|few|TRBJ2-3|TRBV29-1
CSVGTSGSWYTQYF
TGCAGCGTCGGGACTAGCGGGAGTTGGTATACGCAGTATTTT
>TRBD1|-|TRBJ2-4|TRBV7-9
CASSLGRDRVKNIQYF
TGTGCCAGCAGCCTAGGACGAGACAGGGTCAAAAACATTCAGTACTTC
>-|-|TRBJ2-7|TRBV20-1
CSDTPYEQYF
TGCAGTGACACCCCCTACGAGCAGTACTTC
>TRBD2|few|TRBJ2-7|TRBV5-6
CASSLSSGRTPQYF
TGTGCCAGCAGCTTGTCTAGCGGGAGGACCCCACAGTACTTC
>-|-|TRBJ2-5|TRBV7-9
CASSSGPGNQETQYF
TGTGCCAGCAGCTCCGGGCCTGGTAACCAAGAGACCCAGTACTTC
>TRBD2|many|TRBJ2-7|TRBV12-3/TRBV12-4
CASSQGGYYEQYF
TGTGCCAGCAGTCAGGGAGGGTACTACGAGCAGTACTTC
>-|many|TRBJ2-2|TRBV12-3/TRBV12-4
CASRRGGRVSGELFF
TGTGCCAGCAGGAGAGGGGGGCGAGTGTCCGGGGAGCTGTTTTTT
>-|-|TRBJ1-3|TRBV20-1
CSARDTGFTGNTIYF
TGCAGTGCTAGAGATACAGGGTTCACTGGAAACACCATATATTTT
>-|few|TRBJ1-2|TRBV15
CATKDIYGYTF
TGTGCCACCAAGGACATCTATGGCTACACCTTC
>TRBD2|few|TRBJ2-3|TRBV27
CASSLRPGLAGGRRTDTQYF
TGTGCCAGCAGTTTACGTCCGGGACTAGCGGGAGGGCGGAGGACAGATACGCAGTATTTT
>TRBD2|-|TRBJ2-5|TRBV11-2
CASSLELAELQETQYF
TGTGCCAGCAGCTTAGAGCTAGCGGAGTTACAAGAGACCCAGTACTTC
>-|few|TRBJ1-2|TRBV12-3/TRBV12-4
CASSPRREGIYGYTF
TGTGCCAGCAGCCCCAGGAGGGAAGGAATCTATGGCTACACCTTC
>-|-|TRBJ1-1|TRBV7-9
CASSFFRDNTEAFF
TGTGCCAGCAGCTTTTTTCGTGATAATACTGAAGCTTTCTTT
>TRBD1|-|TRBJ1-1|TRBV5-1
CASSLGQGVDTVTEAFF
TGCGCCAGCAGCCTTGGACAGGGCGTTGATACGGTCACTGAAGCTTTCTTT
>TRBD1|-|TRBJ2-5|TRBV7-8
CASSFRTGSQETQYF
TGTGCCAGCAGCTTTCGGACAGGAAGCCAAGAGACCCAGTACTTC
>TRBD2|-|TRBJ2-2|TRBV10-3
CAMGTRSTGELFF
TGTGCCATGGGGACTAGGAGTACCGGGGAGCTGTTTTTT
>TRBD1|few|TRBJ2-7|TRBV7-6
CASSLVNPSGTAAYEQYF
TGTGCCAGCAGCTTAGTAAATCCGTCCGGGACAGCGGCCTACGAGCAGTACTTC
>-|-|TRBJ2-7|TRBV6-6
CASSYLQAGEQYF
TGTGCCAGCAGTTACCTACAGGCGGGCGAGCAGTACTTC
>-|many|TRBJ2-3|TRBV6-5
CASSYSGVSTDTQYF
TGTGCCAGCAGTTACTCTGGGGTTAGCACAGATACGCAGTATTTT
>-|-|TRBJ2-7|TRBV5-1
CASSLGPGTPEEHYF
TGCGCCAGCAGCTTGGGGCCAGGGACCCCTGAGGAGCATTACTTC
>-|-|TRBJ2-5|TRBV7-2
CASSPKRAVGETQYF
TGTGCCAGCAGCCCGAAACGGGCGGTCGGGGAGACCCAGTACTTC
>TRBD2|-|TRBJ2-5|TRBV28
CASSSPSGGGRETQYF
TGTGCCAGCAGTTCCCCTTCGGGGGGGGGGCGCGAGACCCAGTACTTC
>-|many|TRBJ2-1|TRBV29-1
CSTLLADLPYNEQFF
TGCAGCACCCTTTTAGCGGACCTCCCCTACAATGAGCAGTTCTTC
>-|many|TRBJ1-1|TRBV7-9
CASSLQGRGTEAFF
TGTGCCAGCAGCTTACAGGGGAGGGGCACTGAAGCTTTCTTT
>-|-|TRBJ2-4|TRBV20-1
CSAIPAGRASIQYF
TGCAGTGCCATCCCCGCAGGGCGAGCTAGCATTCAGTACTTC
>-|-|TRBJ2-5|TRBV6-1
CASSGIPGRQYF
TGTGCCAGCAGTGGAATCCCAGGGCGGCAGTACTTC
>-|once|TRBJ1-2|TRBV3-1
CASSHGRVNGPGYTF
TGTGCCAGCAGCCATGGGCGGGTAAACGGACCTGGCTACACCTTC
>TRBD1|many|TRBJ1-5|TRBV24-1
CATSDPRTGIGNQPQHF
TGTGCCACCAGTGACCCAAGGACAGGGATCGGCAATCAGCCCCAGCATTTT
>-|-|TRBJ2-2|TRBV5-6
CASTSVLETGGNTGELFF
TGTGCCAGCACCTCGGTTTTGGAGACAGGCGGGAACACCGGGGAGCTGTTTTTT
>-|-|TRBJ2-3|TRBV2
CVSRGQGGSDTQYF
TGTGTCAGCAGAGGTCAGGGAGGCTCAGATACGCAGTATTTT
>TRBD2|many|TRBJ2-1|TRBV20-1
CSAPAPGGARYNEQFF
TGCAGTGCCCCCGCTCCGGGGGGGGCCAGGTACAATGAGCAGTTCTTC
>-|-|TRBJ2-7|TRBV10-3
CAINDISGYGDEQYF
TGTGCCATCAATGATATTTCCGGTTATGGGGACGAGCAGTACTTC
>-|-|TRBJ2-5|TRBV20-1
CSATGQLQETQYF
TGCAGTGCTACTGGACAGCTCCAAGAGACCCAGTACTTC
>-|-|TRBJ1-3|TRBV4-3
CASSQDSAGFSSGNTIYF
TGCGCCAGCAGCCAAGATTCGGCGGGTTTCAGCTCTGGAAACACCATATATTTT
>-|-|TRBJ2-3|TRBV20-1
CSARSDTPPPTDTQYF
TGCAGTGCTAGATCGGACACACCACCACCCACAGATACGCAGTATTTT
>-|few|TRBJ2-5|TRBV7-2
CASSSWTSVETQYF
TGTGCCAGCAGCTCGTGGACGAGCGTGGAGACCCAGTACTTC
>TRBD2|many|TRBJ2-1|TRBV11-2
CASSLDLSGGAYNEQFF
TGTGCCAGCAGCTTAGATCTGAGCGGGGGGGCCTACAATGAGCAGTTCTTC
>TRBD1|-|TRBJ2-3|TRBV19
CASRETGKADTQYF
TGTGCCAGTAGGGAGACAGGGAAGGCAGATACGCAGTATTTT